The table lists the clone carrying this T cell receptor (beta chain) with a count of one. Its antigen is undetermined. This sample was included in a study of cytomegalovirus exposure and HLA in healthy donors. Primers: 60 Vbeta forward and 13 Jbeta reverse. Method: immunoSEQ multiplex PCR; TCRdb's copy keeps in-frame clones and lacks some. Of about 140,000 clones listed, roughly 73% are singletons. Broader study findings: Immune exposure information comprised only CMV serostatus.

The CDR3 is made up of 14 amino acids. V lost 2 bases and J lost 1, with 5 bases in between. The V gene's germline CDR1 is SGHVS and CDR2 FNYEAQ. The source material was PBMCs. The origin of this receptor is a woman in her forties in good health and CMV-seronegative. The rearrangement uses TRBV7-6 and TRBJ2-2; D is unresolved. The CDR3 DNA sequence: TGTGCCAGCAGCTTATACTGGAACACCGGGGAGCTGTTTTTT. Translated: CASSLYWNTGELFF.